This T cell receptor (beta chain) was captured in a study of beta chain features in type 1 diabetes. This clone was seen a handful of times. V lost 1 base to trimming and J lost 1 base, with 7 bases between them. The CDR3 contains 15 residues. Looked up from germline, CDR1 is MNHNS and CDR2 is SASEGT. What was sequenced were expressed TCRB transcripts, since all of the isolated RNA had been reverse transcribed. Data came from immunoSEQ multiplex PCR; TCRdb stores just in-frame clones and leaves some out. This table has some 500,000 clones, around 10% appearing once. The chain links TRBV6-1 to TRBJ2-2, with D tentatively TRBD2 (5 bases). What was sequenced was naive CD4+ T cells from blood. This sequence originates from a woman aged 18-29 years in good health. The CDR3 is CASSEGRLNTGELFF. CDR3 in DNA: TGTGCCAGCAGTGAAGGGAGGTTGAACACCGGGGAGCTGTTTTTT.